The present entry profiles one T cell receptor beta chain with its context. These data are taken from a study of blood T cell repertoires in COVID-19. The CDR3 consists of 14 residues. Germline V gene lookup returns CDR1 MNHEY and CDR2 SVGAGI. Between the trimmed V and J ends, which lost 7 bases and 0 bases, there was a span of 10 bases. The data were produced by immunoSEQ multiplex PCR, yet TCRdb's version contains in-frame clones alone and is incomplete. The sample holds 230,000 or so clones, approximately 82% seen once. V usage is TRBV6-5 and J usage is TRBJ1-3; D unresolved. The TCR originated in a man aged 40-55 years with active or convalescent COVID-19. The sequenced sample was peripheral blood. As DNA, the CDR3 is TGTGCCAGCATTAGAGGACTCTCTGGAAACACCATATATTTT. Its translation: CASIRGLSGNTIYF.